Listed here are 31 T cell receptor beta chains from one sample, sequenced in a study of OX40 agonist ivuxolimab in advanced cancers. Some clones are missing from TCRdb's copy, which holds only in-frame ones; the method was immunoSEQ multiplex PCR. The table records around 57,000 clones, 92% of them present only once. The specimen was CD4+ or CD8+ T cells sorted from blood, collected in a trial of the OX40 agonist ivuxolimab. The receptors were sampled from an adult with an advanced solid tumor such as melanoma, head and neck, liver or kidney cancer.

This clone appeared a single time. V is TRBV7-2 and J is TRBJ2-5; D perhaps matches TRBD2 (5 bases). CDR3 size: 15 residues. Germline CDR1 SGHTA, CDR2 FQGNSA. Deletions cut 3 bases from V and 0 bases from J, with 11 bases between. CDR3 amino acids: CASSFWFGDQETQYF. CDR3 nucleotides: TGTGCCAGCAGCTTCTGGTTCGGGGACCAAGAGACCCAGTACTTC.

This sequence joins TRBV29-1 and TRBJ2-2; D uncertain. The germline V gene encodes CDR1 SQVTM and CDR2 ANQGSEA. The CDR3 consists of 11 residues. V was shortened by 4 bases and J by 4 bases, with 4 bases between the two germline ends. The CDR3 protein is CSVGSTGELFF. For the CDR3, the DNA is TGCAGCGTTGGGAGCACCGGGGAGCTGTTTTTT.

On this clone itself: Other DNA sequences from this sample encode an identical CDR3 as well. The chain couples TRBV4-3 to TRBJ1-5, with D unresolved. Germline V gene lookup returns CDR1 LGHNA and CDR2 YSLEER. The CDR3 covers 15 residues. Trimming cost V 0 bases and J 1 base, with 7 bases left between them. Here the CDR3 reads CASSQDLDSNQPQHF. The CDR3 nucleotides read TGCGCCAGCAGCCAAGATCTGGACAGCAATCAGCCCCAGCATTTT.

The chain combines TRBV4-3 with TRBJ1-5; no clear D. Per germline, CDR1 LGHNA and CDR2 YSLEER. Deletions cut 4 bases from V and 3 bases from J, with 16 bases between. The CDR3 is 16 amino acids. The CDR3 sequence is CASSLSHRGVNQPQHF. Written as DNA, the CDR3 is TGCGCCAGCAGCCTTTCGCACCGCGGCGTCAATCAGCCCCAGCATTTT.

The CDR3 reads CASSLSTLETQYF. CDR3 nucleotide sequence: TGTGCCAGCAGTTTATCGACTCTGGAGACCCAGTACTTC. The chain couples TRBV27 to TRBJ2-5; D not resolved. Trimming stripped 0 bases from V and 5 bases from J, with 7 bases between. CDR1 and CDR2 (germline): MNHEY, SMNVEV (reference sequence). CDR3 length: 13 residues.

The J gene is TRBJ1-1, the V gene TRBV6-6, with D uncertain. Germline lookup yields CDR1 MNHNY and CDR2 SVGAGI (reference sequence). The CDR3 runs 8 residues. CDR3 coding DNA: TGTGCAACAGCAGGAGCTTTCTTT. It translates to CATAGAFF.

The chain employs TRBV19 and TRBJ1-5; no clear D. The CDR3 runs 13 residues. In germline, CDR1 is LNHDA, CDR2 SQIVND (reference sequence). Trimming removed 7 bases at V and 0 bases at J, with 7 bases between. The CDR3 protein is CASNAVSNQPQHF. CDR3 sequence (DNA): TGTGCCAGTAACGCGGTTAGCAATCAGCCCCAGCATTTT.

V gene TRBV6-1 combines with J gene TRBJ2-2; D unclear. This CDR3 is 13 amino acids long. The germline V gene has CDR1 MNHNS and CDR2 SASEGT. V was shortened by 8 bases and J by 4 bases, with 11 bases between the two germline ends. CDR3 nucleotide sequence: TGTGCCAGCGGAGTTAGATTCACCGGGGAGCTGTTTTTT. Translated, it gives CASGVRFTGELFF.

The chain carries TRBV30 and TRBJ2-7, with TRBD2 as a possible D gene (5 bases). The length of the CDR3 is 12 residues. The V end was cut by 0 bases, the J end by 5 bases, with 8 bases between. CDR1 is GTSNPN and CDR2 is SVGIG in the germline V gene (reference sequence). CDR3 sequence (DNA): TGTGCCTGGAGTGTAACCGGGGACGAGCAGTACTTC. Translating gives CAWSVTGDEQYF.

The chain combines TRBV19 with TRBJ1-6; D uncertain. This CDR3 comprises 17 residues. Germline V gives CDR1 LNHDA, CDR2 SQIVND (reference sequence). Trimming left V 1 base short and J 0 bases short, with 10 bases between. In DNA form, the CDR3 reads TGTGCCAGTAGTATAGGACACCAGAGCTCCTATAATTCACCCCTCCACTTT. Translation: CASSIGHQSSYNSPLHF.

V usage is TRBV6-6 and J usage is TRBJ2-7; no reliable D call. Germline loops: CDR1 MNHNY, CDR2 SVGAGI (reference sequence). V was clipped by 6 bases and J by 7 bases, with 10 bases between them. The CDR3 runs 11 residues. CDR3 region: CASSPLWEQYF. The CDR3 nucleotides are TGTGCCAGCAGCCCTCTTTGGGAGCAGTACTTC.

This chain connects TRBV9 to TRBJ2-1; perhaps TRBD2 as D (6 bases). CDR1 is SGDLS and CDR2 is YYNGEE in the germline V gene. Deletions cut 3 bases from V and 8 bases from J, with 18 bases between. The CDR3 extends over 15 amino acids. The CDR3 DNA is TGTGCCAGCAGCGCGGACTACCCTTTTTCCGATGAGCAGTTCTTC. Its protein product is CASSADYPFSDEQFF.

V usage is TRBV4-1 and J usage is TRBJ2-3; D is unresolved. The CDR3 is 13 residues long. Trimming shortened V by 0 bases and J by 5 bases, and 6 bases separated the two germline ends. Germline CDR1 and CDR2: MGHRA and YSYEKL. This chain's CDR3 is CASSQDIRDTQYF. CDR3 sequence (DNA): TGCGCCAGCAGCCAAGATATTAGAGATACGCAGTATTTT.

This chain connects TRBV5-4 to TRBJ1-3, with D possibly TRBD1 on 6 matching bases. The CDR3 consists of 14 residues. V shed 3 bases and J shed 2 bases, with 9 bases lying between them. Germline V gene data show CDR1 as SGHNT and CDR2 as YYREEE (reference sequence). CDR3 in DNA: TGTGCCAGCAGCTACAACAGGGCTGGAAACACCATATATTTT. Translation: CASSYNRAGNTIYF. Looking up the rest from reference TRBV5-4 and TRBJ1-3 gives the full variable domain: ETGVTQSPTHLIKTRGQQVTLRCSSQSGHNTVSWYQQALGQGPQFIFQYYREEENGRGNFPPRFSGLQFPNYSSELNVNALELDDSALYLCASSYNRAGNTIYFGEGSWLTVV.

V usage is TRBV4-2 and J usage is TRBJ2-4; TRBD2 matches at 10 bases. Germline values: CDR1 LGHNA, CDR2 YNFKEQ. This CDR3 has 19 residues. J gave up 0 bases and V 0 bases, and 8 bases lay outside the gene matches. The CDR3 reads CASSQEGTSAPLAKNIQYF. In DNA form, the CDR3 reads TGTGCCAGCAGCCAAGAAGGGACTAGCGCACCCCTAGCCAAAAACATTCAGTACTTC.

The rearrangement links TRBV28 to TRBJ2-7; D unclear. CDR1 and CDR2 from the germline V gene are MDHEN and SYDVKM. The CDR3 covers 13 residues. V lost 6 bases and J 2 bases, leaving 11 bases between the germline ends. The CDR3 loop reads CASSDLLTYEQYV. The CDR3 DNA sequence: TGTGCCAGCAGCGACCTCCTGACCTACGAGCAGTACGTC.

The chain employs TRBV9 and TRBJ2-3, with 9 bases identical to TRBD2. The trim removed 1 base at V and 6 bases at J, leaving 6 bases unmatched. Germline V gene data show CDR1 as SGDLS and CDR2 as YYNGEE. The CDR3 length is 15 residues. CDR3 sequence reads: CASSVKRGVGDTQYF. CDR3 sequence (DNA): TGTGCCAGCAGCGTAAAGCGGGGGGTGGGTGATACGCAGTATTTT.

CDR3 DNA: TGTGCCAGCAGGGGCGAGGACAGCAACACTGAAGCTTTCTTT. It encodes CASRGEDSNTEAFF. This rearrangement joins TRBV6-5 to TRBJ1-1, with D perhaps TRBD1 (6 bases). This CDR3 spans 14 amino acids. V gave up 6 bases and J gave up 2 bases, with 13 bases separating them. Germline V gives CDR1 MNHEY, CDR2 SVGAGI.

The J gene is TRBJ1-1, the V gene TRBV5-1; unclear D gene. The germline V and J ends were trimmed by 2 bases and 1 base, with 9 bases remaining between them. Germline V lookup: CDR1 SGHRS, CDR2 YFSETQ. CDR3 size: 14 residues. CDR3 region: CASSFRSPNTEAFF. DNA for the CDR3: TGCGCCAGCAGCTTCAGGAGTCCGAACACTGAAGCTTTCTTT.

The chain joins TRBV28 to TRBJ2-2; 11 bases are shared with TRBD2. CDR3 length: 16 amino acids. V lost 6 bases to trimming and J lost 2 bases; unmatched junction nucleotides: 5. Germline V gene lookup returns CDR1 MDHEN and CDR2 SYDVKM. The CDR3 DNA is TGTGCCAGCAGGTGGGGACTAGCGGATAACACCGGGGAGCTGTTTTTT. This encodes CASRWGLADNTGELFF.

J is TRBJ2-1 and V is TRBV5-6; TRBD2 agrees at 8 bases. The CDR3 has 15 amino acids. Unmatched junction bases numbered 7, after V lost 0 bases and J lost 8 bases. CDR1 and CDR2 from the germline V gene are SGHDT and YYEEEE. The CDR3 here is CASSLASGPVYEQFF. The CDR3 DNA follows: TGTGCCAGCAGCTTGGCTAGCGGGCCGGTTTATGAGCAGTTCTTC.

The chain employs TRBV28 and TRBJ1-6; D remains ambiguous. The CDR3 covers 15 residues. V was trimmed by 1 base and J by 4 bases, leaving 8 bases between them. Per germline, CDR1 MDHEN and CDR2 SYDVKM. DNA of the CDR3: TGTGCCAGCAGTTTATCCTGGGTTTATAATTCACCCCTCCACTTT. Residues: CASSLSWVYNSPLHF.

This CDR3 is CASSSTGRGTYEQYF. Here the CDR3 DNA reads TGTGCCAGCAGTTCTACAGGGAGGGGAACCTACGAGCAGTACTTC. The rearrangement joins TRBV27 to TRBJ2-7, with D possibly being TRBD2 (7 bases). This CDR3 has 15 amino acids. The germline V and J ends were trimmed by 4 bases and 2 bases, with 15 bases remaining between them. Germline-derived CDR1 and CDR2 are MNHEY and SMNVEV (reference sequence).

This clone was observed once. The J gene is TRBJ1-1, the V gene TRBV30, with D tentatively TRBD1 (6 bases). V was pared by 3 bases and J by 11 bases, with 22 bases between. This CDR3 spans 14 amino acids. CDR1 is GTSNPN and CDR2 is SVGIG in the germline V gene (reference sequence). CDR3 sequence reads: CAWRTNRLQGEAFF. CDR3 nucleotide sequence: TGTGCCTGGAGGACTAACCGATTACAGGGAGAGGCTTTCTTT.

V gene TRBV25-1 combines with J gene TRBJ2-3; D gene unclear. V was trimmed by 3 bases and J by 6 bases, leaving 7 bases between them. The CDR3 is 12 residues long. In germline, CDR1 is MGHDK, CDR2 SYGVNS. The CDR3 region is CASSDAADTQYF. CDR3 in DNA: TGTGCCAGCAGTGATGCTGCGGATACGCAGTATTTT.

This chain links TRBV30 with TRBJ1-1; TRBD1 is a possible D gene (5 bases). V dropped 0 bases and J dropped 4 bases, with 12 bases sitting between them. CDR1 and CDR2 from the germline V gene are GTSNPN and SVGIG (reference sequence). CDR3 length: 14 residues. The CDR3 bases are TGTGCCTGGAGTGTAGGGCAGGGAGGCACTGAAGCTTTCTTT. Translated, it gives CAWSVGQGGTEAFF.

This clone was recorded a few times. The CDR3 DNA reads TGTGCCAGCAGAACAGCATATGGCTACACCTTC. It specifies CASRTAYGYTF. V usage is TRBV25-1 and J usage is TRBJ1-2; no firm D call. The CDR3 runs 11 residues. Germline CDR1 reads MGHDK; CDR2 reads SYGVNS. The ends were cut back, 6 bases at V and 5 bases at J, with 7 bases in the middle.

This clone has only a few counts. The V and J genes are TRBV7-9 and TRBJ1-5; a weak D match, TRBD1 (5 bases). Germline values: CDR1 SEHNR, CDR2 FQNEAQ (reference sequence). The CDR3 loop spans 13 amino acids. Trimming shortened V by 4 bases and J by 6 bases, and 10 bases separated the two germline ends. Here the CDR3 reads CASSSQGGQPQHF. In nucleotides, the CDR3 is TGTGCCAGCAGCTCCCAGGGAGGTCAGCCCCAGCATTTT.

The genes are TRBV6-5 and TRBJ1-1; TRBD1 matches 10 bases. CDR3 length: 14 residues. The J segment lost 5 bases and the V segment lost 5 bases, leaving 5 bases of the junction unmatched. Germline lookup yields CDR1 MNHEY and CDR2 SVGAGI. The CDR3 DNA follows: TGTGCCAGCAGTCGGGACAGGGGTAGGACTGAAGCTTTCTTT. Protein product: CASSRDRGRTEAFF.

The CDR3 loop reads CAWSVRDRALYGNQPQHF. The CDR3 DNA follows: TGTGCCTGGAGTGTACGGGACAGGGCGTTATATGGCAATCAGCCCCAGCATTTT. The V gene is TRBV30, the J gene TRBJ1-5, with TRBD1 matching 9 bases. V was clipped by 0 bases and J by 2 bases; unmatched bases: 11. This CDR3 has 18 amino acids. Germline V lookup: CDR1 GTSNPN, CDR2 SVGIG (reference sequence).

J is TRBJ1-1 and V is TRBV27; D remains unclear. CDR1 and CDR2 from the germline V gene are MNHEY and SMNVEV (reference sequence). The CDR3 runs to 13 residues. Trimming shortened V by 2 bases and J by 0 bases, and 4 bases separated the two germline ends. The CDR3 loop is CASSLGLNTEAFF. CDR3 nucleotide sequence: TGTGCCAGCAGTTTAGGATTGAACACTGAAGCTTTCTTT.